These 25 T cell receptor beta chains originate from one sample sequenced in a study of monozygotic twins with inflammatory bowel disease. TCRdb reprocessed the 5' RACE reads and keeps a single row for each CDR3 protein, giving no DNA. In all, the sample yields under 200,000 distinct CDR3 sequences. The sample was blood. Source of these receptors: a human donor with ulcerative colitis or Crohn's disease, or a healthy co-twin of an affected twin (not recorded which).

V gene TRBV7-3 combines with J gene TRBJ2-5; checking the TCRdb D call of TRBD2 is not possible without DNA. This CDR3 comprises 16 residues. Per germline, CDR1 SGHTA and CDR2 FQGTGA. The CDR3: CASSLGLAGGLETQYF.

V usage is TRBV9 and J usage is TRBJ2-1; TCRdb selects TRBD2, and the lack of DNA leaves this call unchecked. CDR3 length equals 14 residues. The germline V gene encodes CDR1 SGDLS and CDR2 YYNGEE. The CDR3 reads CASSVELAGVEQFF.

The V call is TRBV27, the J call TRBJ2-5; TCRdb proposes TRBD1, but this gene call is untestable without DNA. CDR3 length: 18 amino acids. Per germline, CDR1 MNHEY and CDR2 SMNVEV (reference sequence). CDR3: CASSKGNRGLPREETQYF.

The chain joins TRBV6-2 or TRBV6-3 to TRBJ2-7; no DNA is available, so the TRBD1 call from TCRdb remains unchecked. This CDR3 spans 19 amino acids. Germline V gene sequence: CDR1 MNHEY, CDR2 SVGEGT. CDR3 sequence: CASSYATNSWDGFSYEQYF.

This sequence joins TRBV5-1 and TRBJ2-7. There are 15 residues in the CDR3. CDR1 is SGHRS, CDR2 YFSETQ, per germline. CDR3 residues: CASSFQDSSLDEQYF.

The rearrangement links TRBV5-1 to TRBJ2-1; TCRdb gives TRBD2 as the D gene, but with no DNA this cannot be confirmed. Germline V gene lookup returns CDR1 SGHRS and CDR2 YFSETQ. The CDR3 contains 18 residues. The CDR3 is CASSLYRTSGKIYNEQFF.

The chain employs TRBV20-1 and TRBJ2-7; lacking DNA, the TRBD1 call made by TCRdb goes unchecked. The germline gives CDR1 DFQATT, CDR2 SNEGSKA (reference sequence). The CDR3 sequence is 15 residues long. CDR3 in amino acids: CSARDMAGAAYEQYF.

The CDR3 here is CSADSGTSGNYEQYF. The chain is built from TRBV20-1 and TRBJ2-7; TCRdb picks TRBD2, but there is no DNA to check that call. The V gene's germline CDR1 is DFQATT and CDR2 SNEGSKA (reference sequence). The CDR3 spans 15 residues.

The V call is TRBV29-1, the J call TRBJ2-3; TCRdb calls TRBD2, which cannot be checked without DNA. This CDR3 spans 14 amino acids. CDR1 and CDR2 from the germline V gene are SQVTM and ANQGSEA. The CDR3 sequence: CSVEVGSFGNTQYF.

V usage is TRBV11-1 and J usage is TRBJ2-1; TCRdb proposes TRBD2, but this gene call is untestable without DNA. This CDR3 is built from 17 residues. Germline-derived CDR1 and CDR2 are SGHAT and FQDESV (reference sequence). Here the CDR3 reads CASSLASGRLNNNEQFF.

This sequence joins TRBV2 and TRBJ2-5; TCRdb outputs TRBD1, but without DNA this stays unchecked. This CDR3 region has 15 residues. CDR1 is SNHLY and CDR2 is FYNNEI in the germline V gene. The chain's CDR3 is CASSGGTVQVETQYF.

This chain links TRBV20-1 with TRBJ1-6; the TRBD1 assignment by TCRdb is unverifiable without DNA. This CDR3 contains 15 residues. CDR1 is DFQATT and CDR2 is SNEGSKA in the germline V gene (reference sequence). CDR3 sequence: CSASRDPDYNSPLHF.

The rearrangement joins TRBV19 to TRBJ2-1; TCRdb returns TRBD1, unconfirmable since there is no DNA. Germline assignment: CDR1 LNHDA and CDR2 SQIVND (reference sequence). This CDR3 region has 15 residues. CDR3 sequence reads: CASSLRQGLYNEQFF.

The chain couples TRBV7-2 to TRBJ1-5; the D call from TCRdb, TRBD1, cannot be confirmed without DNA. Germline loops: CDR1 SGHTA, CDR2 FQGNSA. The CDR3 runs to 13 residues. CDR3: CASSSSGAQPQHF.

V usage is TRBV12-3 or TRBV12-4 and J usage is TRBJ2-7; TCRdb's D gene call, TRBD2, goes unchecked for lack of DNA. The CDR3 is made up of 15 amino acids. This chain's CDR3 is CASTSSSGSPDEQYF.

The chain carries TRBV12-5 and TRBJ2-2. There are 13 residues in the CDR3. Germline assignment: CDR1 LGHNT and CDR2 FRNRAP. The CDR3 here is CASGNRNTGELFF.

The rearrangement uses TRBV7-2 and TRBJ2-1. The V gene's germline CDR1 is SGHTA and CDR2 FQGNSA. The CDR3 loop spans 16 amino acids. Here the CDR3 reads CASSLAHSGAYNEQFF.

The chain employs TRBV20-1 and TRBJ2-7; TCRdb designates TRBD1, a call that cannot be tested without DNA. CDR3 length: 15 amino acids. Per germline, CDR1 DFQATT and CDR2 SNEGSKA (reference sequence). The chain's CDR3 is CSARDMTGGTYEQYF.

The CDR3 here is CASSLGQVVWNTGELFF. J is TRBJ2-2 and V is TRBV5-1. The CDR3 consists of 17 residues. Germline CDR1 reads SGHRS; CDR2 reads YFSETQ.

The V gene is TRBV5-1, the J gene TRBJ2-3; without DNA, the TCRdb call of TRBD1 cannot be checked. Germline CDR1 is SGHRS and CDR2 is YFSETQ. CDR3 size: 15 residues. The CDR3 protein is CASSPGGQAADTQYF.

The chain joins TRBV7-6 to TRBJ1-2. The CDR3 is 13 amino acids. Per germline, CDR1 SGHVS and CDR2 FNYEAQ. The CDR3 loop is CASSLAGTYGYTF.

The CDR3 sequence: CASSLGQGGMSNQPQHF. V gene TRBV11-2 combines with J gene TRBJ1-5; TCRdb's D gene call, TRBD1, goes unchecked for lack of DNA. The germline V gene encodes CDR1 SGHAT and CDR2 FQNNGV. The CDR3 is made up of 17 amino acids.

The chain has TRBV28 and TRBJ2-1; the TRBD2 assignment by TCRdb is unverifiable without DNA. The CDR3 contains 16 residues. Per germline, CDR1 MDHEN and CDR2 SYDVKM. The CDR3 loop is CASSSLAGLAGNEQFF. The full variable domain, with the rest looked up from reference TRBV28 and TRBJ2-1, is DVKVTQSSRYLVKRTGEKVFLECVQDMDHENMFWYRQDPGLGLRLIYFSYDVKMKEKGDIPEGYSVSREKKERFSLILESASTNQTSMYLCASSSLAGLAGNEQFFGPGTRLTVL.

The genes are TRBV5-1 and TRBJ2-5; TCRdb's D call, TRBD1, is unchecked because there is no DNA. This CDR3 is built from 16 residues. Germline CDR1 and CDR2: SGHRS and YFSETQ. CDR3 residues: CASSLGTLSGQETQYF. Complete variable domain (other parts from reference TRBV5-1 and TRBJ2-5): KAGVTQTPRYLIKTRGQQVTLSCSPISGHRSVSWYQQTPGQGLQFLFEYFSETQRNKGNFPGRFSGRQFSNSRSEMNVSTLELGDSALYLCASSLGTLSGQETQYFGPGTRLLVL.

The V call is TRBV13, the J call TRBJ2-5; TCRdb proposes TRBD2, but this gene call is untestable without DNA. Germline V lookup: CDR1 PRHDT, CDR2 FYEKMQ (reference sequence). CDR3 length: 16 residues. The CDR3 region is CASSSGTSGTQETQYF.